This section outlines one T cell receptor (beta chain) sequence together with its context. This specimen comes from a study of blood T cell repertoires in COVID-19. Turning to the study itself: T cells, B-cell-depleted T cells, or PBMCs provided the cDNA or gDNA that served as material.

Under the authors' procedure: Reference gene primer amplification in the assay estimated nucleated cell counts. Generated by immunoSEQ multiplex PCR, the TCRdb table keeps only in-frame clones and is missing some. The D gene and trimming were derived from the DNA, and the V and J assignments and clone size from that table. The repertoire holds some 240,000 clones, with around 81% as singletons. Trimming took 7 bases from V and 2 from J; bases not matched to a gene: 6. The germline gives CDR1 LNHDA, CDR2 SQIVND (reference sequence). The CDR3 covers 14 residues. The study drew participants aged roughly 18 to 89 years from 24 US areas. Each recovered donor of Cohort 3 presented with two negative PCRs, clearance, or symptom resolution.

The clonotype comes from a man in his forties or fifties who had recovered from COVID-19. The rearrangement links TRBV19 to TRBJ2-7, with TRBD1 identical over 9 bases. Sequenced sample: PBMCs or T cells enriched from blood (not recorded which). For the CDR3, the DNA is TGTGCCAGTAAGTCAACAGGGGGCGCCTACGAGCAGTACTTC. It translates to CASKSTGGAYEQYF.